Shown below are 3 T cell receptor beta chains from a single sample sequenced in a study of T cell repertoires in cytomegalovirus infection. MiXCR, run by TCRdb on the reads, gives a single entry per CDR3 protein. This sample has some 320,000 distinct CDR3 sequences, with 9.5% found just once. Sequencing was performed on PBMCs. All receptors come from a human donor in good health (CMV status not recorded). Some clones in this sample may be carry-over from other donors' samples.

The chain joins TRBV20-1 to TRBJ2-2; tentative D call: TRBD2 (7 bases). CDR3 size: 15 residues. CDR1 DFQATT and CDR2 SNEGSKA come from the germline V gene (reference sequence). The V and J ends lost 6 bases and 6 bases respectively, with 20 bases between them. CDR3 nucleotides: TGCAGTGCCCCCGGGGGGCAGGGGTTGGCCGGGGAGCTGTTTTTT. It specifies CSAPGGQGLAGELFF.

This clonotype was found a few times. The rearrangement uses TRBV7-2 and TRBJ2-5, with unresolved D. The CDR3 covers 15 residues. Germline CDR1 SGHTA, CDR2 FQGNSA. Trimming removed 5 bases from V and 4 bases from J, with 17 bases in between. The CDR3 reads CASSLEPVGIETQYF. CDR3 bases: TGTGCCAGCAGCCTGGAGCCGGTAGGGATAGAGACCCAGTACTTC.

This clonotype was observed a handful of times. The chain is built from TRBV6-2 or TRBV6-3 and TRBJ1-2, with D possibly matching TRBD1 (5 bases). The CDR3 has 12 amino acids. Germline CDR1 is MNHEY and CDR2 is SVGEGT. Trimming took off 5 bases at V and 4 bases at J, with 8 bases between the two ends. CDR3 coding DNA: TGTGCCAGCAGTCGACAGCTCTATGGCTACACCTTC. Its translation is CASSRQLYGYTF.